This T cell receptor (beta chain) was recovered during a study of vaccination and CD4 T cells after COVID-19. This clonotype was recorded a few times. Its specificity is unknown. Described treatment: roughly 11-day PBMC culture with coronavirus spike peptide pools or control peptides (ViraFEST assay). The study sequenced cultured CD4+ T cell DNA using the Oncomine TCR Beta short-read assay. A single record per CDR3 protein comes from TCRdb applying MiXCR to the PCR reads. The sample contains 9,000 to 15,000 distinct CDR3 sequences, more than 45% of which appear only once. The origin of this receptor is a human donor who had recovered from COVID-19. Sequenced: CD4+ T cells from blood, cultured in vitro.

The CDR3 DNA is TGTGCCTGGTCCTACCGGTGGGGTAATTCACCCCTCCACTTT. Translating it yields CAWSYRWGNSPLHF. V and J are TRBV30 and TRBJ1-6; no clear D. The V and J ends lost 5 bases and 6 bases respectively, with 14 bases between them. Per germline, CDR1 GTSNPN and CDR2 SVGIG (reference sequence). The CDR3 is 14 amino acids.